The next 28 T cell receptor beta chains were all read from a single sample in a study of identical twins. Using its own MiXCR run on the 5' RACE reads, TCRdb lists one record per CDR3 protein. The sample includes about 240,000 distinct CDR3 sequences, under 12% of them seen just once. Sequenced input: memory T cells sorted from blood. The source is a man aged 50 to 59 in good health.

This clonotype was detected a few times. DNA for the CDR3: TGTGCCAGCAGCGTAGAGGACCGACGTCGCTCTGGAAACACCATATATTTT. It encodes CASSVEDRRRSGNTIYF. This sequence joins TRBV9 and TRBJ1-3; D unclear. V lost 0 bases and J lost 0, with 13 bases in between. The germline CDR1 and CDR2 sequences are SGDLS and YYNGEE. CDR3 length: 17 amino acids.

The chain's CDR3 is CASSQRAGDYGYTF. In DNA, the CDR3 is TGTGCCAGCAGTCAGAGGGCTGGAGATTATGGCTACACCTTC. The V call is TRBV7-3, the J call TRBJ1-2, with D unclear. Trimming left V 6 bases short and J 5 bases short, with 16 bases between. The CDR3 is made up of 14 amino acids. The germline gives CDR1 SGHTA, CDR2 FQGTGA.

V usage is TRBV12-3 or TRBV12-4 and J usage is TRBJ2-5, with a possible D match to TRBD2 (6 bases). The CDR3 totals 14 residues. V lost 8 bases, J lost 7 bases, and 20 bases lay in between. The CDR3 here is CASGEAGGRGTQYF. The CDR3 DNA sequence: TGTGCCAGCGGGGAAGCCGGGGGTAGGGGGACCCAGTACTTC.

This clonotype showed up many times. This chain joins TRBV20-1 and TRBJ2-7, with 9 bases identical to TRBD2. The CDR3 runs 16 residues. Trimming cost V 2 bases and J 0 bases; bases outside gene matches: 8. CDR1 and CDR2 (germline): DFQATT, SNEGSKA (reference sequence). The CDR3 reads CSARTPAGGFSYEQYF. CDR3 DNA: TGCAGTGCTAGAACGCCAGCGGGAGGTTTCTCCTACGAGCAGTACTTC.

The chain combines TRBV27 with TRBJ1-2; D gene unclear. The germline V gene has CDR1 MNHEY and CDR2 SMNVEV (reference sequence). The ends were cut back, 2 bases at V and 2 bases at J, with 9 bases in the middle. This CDR3 has 14 amino acids. The CDR3 coding sequence is TGTGCCAGCAGTTTAACCCAAACCAACTATGGCTACACCTTC. Amino acid sequence: CASSLTQTNYGYTF.

This clonotype came up many times. The chain recombines TRBV12-3 or TRBV12-4 with TRBJ2-5; tentatively, D is TRBD2 (5 bases). Trimming removed 8 bases at V and 5 bases at J, with 15 bases between. CDR3 length equals 13 residues. CDR3 protein: CASRRGLGETQYF. CDR3 DNA sequence: TGTGCCAGCCGCCGGGGTTTGGGGGAGACCCAGTACTTC.

Turning to this clonotype: This could be a read error, since a much larger clone is one nucleotide away. The CDR3, as DNA: TGTGCCAGCATATCTCCGGGGGGTGTCTCTGGGGCCAACGTCCTGACTTTC. Protein: CASISPGGVSGANVLTF. V gene TRBV28 combines with J gene TRBJ2-6, with TRBD2 matching 7 bases. Trimming cost V 7 bases and J 0 bases; bases outside gene matches: 9. CDR1 MDHEN and CDR2 SYDVKM come from the germline V gene. This CDR3 is 17 amino acids long.

This clonotype was detected many times. This rearrangement joins TRBV19 to TRBJ1-5; no definite D call. V lost 1 base to trimming and J lost 4 bases, with 8 bases between them. This CDR3 has 14 residues. Germline CDR1 and CDR2: LNHDA and SQIVND (reference sequence). The CDR3 nucleotides are TGTGCCAGTAGTATAGTGGTCCAAAATCAGCCCCAGCATTTT. Protein product: CASSIVVQNQPQHF.

The chain carries TRBV27 and TRBJ1-6, with D possibly TRBD1 on 6 matching bases. CDR1 is MNHEY and CDR2 is SMNVEV in the germline V gene (reference sequence). Trimming left V 6 bases short and J 7 bases short, with 13 bases between. This CDR3 is 14 amino acids long. CDR3 sequence: CASRANRANSPLHF. The DNA for the CDR3 is TGTGCCAGCAGAGCCAACAGGGCGAATTCACCCCTCCACTTT.

This clonotype was found many times. V is TRBV5-6 and J is TRBJ1-2; D might be TRBD1 (5 bases). V lost 6 bases and J lost 4, with 13 bases in between. This CDR3 is 13 amino acids long. Per germline, CDR1 SGHDT and CDR2 YYEEEE. The DNA for the CDR3 is TGTGCCAGCACCACCAGGGCGGCCTATGGCTACACCTTC. This encodes CASTTRAAYGYTF.

The genes are TRBV7-3 and TRBJ2-3; D may be TRBD1 (6 bases). The CDR3 has 15 residues. V was clipped by 2 bases and J by 0 bases, with 9 bases between them. Germline loops: CDR1 SGHTA, CDR2 FQGTGA. The CDR3 sequence is CASSLYGQSTDTQYF. CDR3 in DNA: TGTGCCAGCAGCTTATATGGACAGAGCACAGATACGCAGTATTTT.

The chain combines TRBV25-1 with TRBJ2-3; no definite D call. The CDR3 has 12 residues. The germline CDR1 and CDR2 sequences are MGHDK and SYGVNS. V was shortened by 4 bases and J by 3 bases, with 5 bases between the two germline ends. Here the CDR3 reads CASSGPTDTQYF. The CDR3 nucleotides are TGTGCCAGCAGTGGACCAACAGATACGCAGTATTTT.

The V gene is TRBV5-1, the J gene TRBJ1-5; no definite D call. Germline V gives CDR1 SGHRS, CDR2 YFSETQ. There are 14 residues in the CDR3. Trimming cost V 4 bases and J 2 bases, with 10 bases left between them. The chain's CDR3 is CASSPLDGNQPQHF. Written as DNA, the CDR3 is TGCGCCAGCAGCCCGCTGGACGGCAATCAGCCCCAGCATTTT.

The chain uses TRBV6-2 or TRBV6-3 and TRBJ1-1; possible D gene TRBD1, 6 bases. The CDR3 runs 17 residues. Trimming stripped 5 bases from V and 0 bases from J, with 19 bases between. Germline assignment: CDR1 MNHEY and CDR2 SVGEGT. The CDR3: CASSPRQRGDMNTEAFF. CDR3 DNA sequence: TGTGCCAGCAGTCCCCGACAGCGCGGGGACATGAACACTGAAGCTTTCTTT.

This clonotype showed up many times. V gene TRBV5-1 combines with J gene TRBJ2-5; 12 nucleotides match TRBD2. The CDR3 has 14 residues. The germline gives CDR1 SGHRS, CDR2 YFSETQ. After removal of 7 bases from V and 1 base from J, the junction contained 2 bases not matched to a gene. The CDR3 DNA is TGCGCCAGCGGACTAGCGGGATTCCAAGAGACCCAGTACTTC. It translates to CASGLAGFQETQYF. The variable domain in full, with the rest retrieved from reference TRBV5-1 and TRBJ2-5, is KAGVTQTPRYLIKTRGQQVTLSCSPISGHRSVSWYQQTPGQGLQFLFEYFSETQRNKGNFPGRFSGRQFSNSRSEMNVSTLELGDSALYLCASGLAGFQETQYFGPGTRLLVL.

The rearrangement joins TRBV7-8 to TRBJ2-3; 7 bases fit TRBD1. The V segment lost 5 bases and the J segment 2 bases; nucleotides outside the gene matches: 7. Germline V gives CDR1 SGHVS, CDR2 FQNEAQ. This CDR3 region has 15 residues. The CDR3 protein is CASSARQGHTDTQYF. The CDR3 DNA sequence: TGTGCCAGCAGCGCCAGACAGGGACACACAGATACGCAGTATTTT.

This clonotype was seen more than once but under ten times. This sequence joins TRBV20-1 and TRBJ1-2; D is perhaps TRBD1 (5 bases). This CDR3 is built from 11 residues. Trimming removed 3 bases at V and 7 bases at J, with 9 bases between. Germline CDR1 and CDR2: DFQATT and SNEGSKA (reference sequence). Here the CDR3 reads CSARKGAGYTF. The CDR3 nucleotides read TGCAGTGCTAGGAAAGGGGCTGGCTACACCTTC.

Many counts were recorded for this clonotype. The CDR3 here is CASRINHKETQYF. Here the CDR3 DNA reads TGTGCCAGCAGGATAAACCATAAAGAGACCCAGTACTTC. The chain couples TRBV2 to TRBJ2-5; no reliable D call. Germline V gene sequence: CDR1 SNHLY, CDR2 FYNNEI. The CDR3 runs to 13 residues. Trimming took 6 bases from V and 3 from J, leaving 11 bases between them.

This clonotype was picked up a small number of times. The rearrangement uses TRBV30 and TRBJ2-2; the match to TRBD2 covers 9 bases. This CDR3 has 13 amino acids. Germline CDR1 is GTSNPN and CDR2 is SVGIG (reference sequence). V gave up 6 bases and J gave up 4 bases; unmatched junction bases: 3. The CDR3 DNA reads TGTGCCTGTCCAGCGGGAGGCACCGGGGAGCTGTTTTTT. Translating it yields CACPAGGTGELFF. Filled out from reference TRBV30 and TRBJ2-2, the complete variable domain reads SQTIHQWPATLVQPVGSPLSLECTVEGTSNPNLYWYRQAAGRGLQLLFYSVGIGQISSEVPQNLSASRPQDRQFILSSKKLLLSDSGFYLCACPAGGTGELFFGEGSRLTVL.

This clonotype has at least ten counts. The CDR3 DNA reads as TGTGCCAGCAGCTTGACGACAGGGGGGAACACTGAAGCTTTCTTT. As protein: CASSLTTGGNTEAFF. The chain carries TRBV5-6 and TRBJ1-1; 9 bases are a match to TRBD1. In germline, CDR1 is SGHDT, CDR2 YYEEEE. The CDR3 runs 15 residues. The junction had 2 bases not matched to a gene; V was cut back by 1 base and J by 1 base. Full variable domain (outside the CDR3, taken from reference TRBV5-6 and TRBJ1-1): DAGVTQSPTHLIKTRGQQVTLRCSPKSGHDTVSWYQQALGQGPQFIFQYYEEEERQRGNFPDRFSGHQFPNYSSELNVNALLLGDSALYLCASSLTTGGNTEAFFGQGTRLTVV.

As regards this clonotype: The junction differs from germline at one of its ends, possibly a read error. The chain carries TRBV20-1 and TRBJ2-1; possible D gene TRBD2, 5 bases. The CDR3 sequence is 15 residues long. Per germline, CDR1 DFQATT and CDR2 SNEGSKA (reference sequence). CDR3: CCALRSGYGFDEQFF. Written as DNA, the CDR3 is TGCTGTGCCTTAAGGTCGGGGTATGGGTTCGATGAGCAGTTCTTC.

This clonotype was counted only a few times. This chain uses TRBV20-1 with TRBJ2-1, with TRBD1 matching over 10 bases. The V and J ends lost 1 base and 6 bases, in that order; junction bases with no gene match: 6. Germline CDR1 DFQATT, CDR2 SNEGSKA (reference sequence). CDR3 length: 15 amino acids. The CDR3 DNA reads TGCAGTGCTAGAGTAGGGACAGGGGTCACCAATGAGCAGTTCTTC. Translating it yields CSARVGTGVTNEQFF.

This clonotype was picked up a small number of times. The V gene is TRBV6-1, the J gene TRBJ2-1, with D hard to call. The CDR3 spans 14 residues. CDR1 is MNHNS and CDR2 is SASEGT in the germline V gene. The V end was cut by 6 bases, the J end by 1 base, with 10 bases between. In DNA form, the CDR3 reads TGTGCCAGCAGCGACGATGGGTCCTACAATGAGCAGTTCTTC. This gives the protein CASSDDGSYNEQFF.

This clonotype was recorded at least ten times. The chain has TRBV5-1 and TRBJ2-5; TRBD1 is a possible D gene (6 bases). The CDR3 sequence is 14 residues long. Trimming pared 3 bases from V and 3 bases from J, leaving 12 bases between. Germline V lookup: CDR1 SGHRS, CDR2 YFSETQ. This CDR3 is CASSYQTGKETQYF. DNA of the CDR3: TGCGCCAGCAGCTACCAGACAGGCAAAGAGACCCAGTACTTC.

This clonotype was found many times. The chain links TRBV3-1 to TRBJ2-1; D possibly corresponds to TRBD2 (5 bases). Trimming removed 7 bases at V and 8 bases at J, with 24 bases between. The CDR3 is made up of 16 amino acids. Per germline, CDR1 LGHDT and CDR2 YNNKEL (reference sequence). This CDR3 reads CASTRGTPDHGDEQFF. The CDR3 DNA reads as TGTGCCAGCACCCGGGGAACACCAGACCATGGCGATGAGCAGTTCTTC.

This clonotype occurred a few times. This chain connects TRBV2 to TRBJ1-5; D gene ambiguous. Germline CDR1 is SNHLY and CDR2 is FYNNEI. CDR3 length: 14 residues. V shed 3 bases and J shed 1 base, with 7 bases lying between them. CDR3 in DNA: TGTGCCAGCAGTGACAGAAGGAGCAATCAGCCCCAGCATTTT. Protein sequence: CASSDRRSNQPQHF.

J is TRBJ2-7 and V is TRBV6-1, with TRBD2 matching 11 bases. Losses at the gene ends were 5 bases for V and 3 bases for J; bases not matched to a gene: 9. The germline V gene encodes CDR1 MNHNS and CDR2 SASEGT. The CDR3 runs 16 residues. CDR3 DNA sequence: TGTGCCAGCAGTCGCCGCCCTAGCGGGGGGTACTACGAGCAGTACTTC. This gives the protein CASSRRPSGGYYEQYF.

This clonotype occurred many times. The rearrangement links TRBV28 to TRBJ2-7; D could derive from TRBD1 or TRBD2 (7 bases each). The CDR3 has 14 amino acids. V was cut by 1 base and J by 7 bases, with 14 bases left in between. Germline CDR1 and CDR2: MDHEN and SYDVKM. The CDR3 region is CASSLFTGEGEQYF. For the CDR3, the DNA is TGTGCCAGCAGTTTATTCACAGGGGAGGGTGAGCAGTACTTC.